Below, 30 T cell receptor beta chains from the same sample are listed, as sequenced in a study of breast tumors, draining lymph nodes, adjacent tissues. Samples came from axillary lymph nodes draining the breast cancer. One entry per CDR3 protein results from TCRdb running MiXCR on the multiplex PCR reads. The table has 130,000 or so distinct CDR3 sequences, around 20% seen once; the top ten hold about 2.2%. Source material: axillary lymph node tissue. The receptor source for this set is a female donor with breast cancer. Some clones in this sample may be carry-over from other donors' samples.

Note on this clonotype: This sequence may be a read error, since a much larger clone differs from it by one base. This CDR3 is missing its conserved last phenylalanine or tryptophan, likely due to a read error. The CDR3 loop is CASSQGGTENQPQHS. The DNA for the CDR3 is TGCGCCAGCAGCCAGGGTGGGACGGAAAATCAGCCCCAGCATTCT. V and J are TRBV5-1 and TRBJ1-5; the D gene is possibly TRBD1 (5 bases). Germline V gene data show CDR1 as SGHRS and CDR2 as YFSETQ. Trimming removed 4 bases from V and 4 bases from J, with 15 bases in between. This CDR3 is 15 amino acids long.

This clonotype has a count of ten or more. The J gene is TRBJ2-6, the V gene TRBV10-3, with D uncertain. The CDR3 is 14 residues long. The V end lost 8 bases, the J end lost 0 bases, and 8 bases lay between the germline ends. The germline V gene has CDR1 ENHRY and CDR2 SYGVKD. This chain's CDR3 is CAIPMNSGANVLTF. The CDR3 DNA is TGTGCCATCCCGATGAACTCTGGGGCCAACGTCCTGACTTTC.

The chain uses TRBV27 and TRBJ2-2, with D possibly being TRBD1 (5 bases). Trimming shortened V by 4 bases and J by 7 bases, and 10 bases separated the two germline ends. The CDR3 extends over 13 amino acids. The germline gives CDR1 MNHEY, CDR2 SMNVEV (reference sequence). Here the CDR3 DNA reads TGTGCCAGCAGTTCAATAGGGGTCGGGGAGCTGTTTTTT. Its translation: CASSSIGVGELFF.

This clonotype was seen repeatedly, ten times or more. The chain joins TRBV7-2 to TRBJ2-7, with D possibly being TRBD1 (6 bases). Germline V CDR1 and CDR2: SGHTA, FQGNSA. The V end was cut by 1 base, the J end by 6 bases, with 19 bases between. The CDR3 is made up of 16 amino acids. Here the CDR3 reads CASSLDGGVVSGEQYF. Written as DNA, the CDR3 is TGTGCCAGCAGCTTAGATGGGGGCGTCGTTTCGGGCGAGCAGTACTTC.

This clonotype was found many times. The V gene is TRBV7-8, the J gene TRBJ2-7; D unresolved. There are 12 residues in the CDR3. V gave up 1 base and J gave up 4 bases, with 5 bases separating them. The V gene's germline CDR1 is SGHVS and CDR2 FQNEAQ. The DNA for the CDR3 is TGTGCCAGCAGCTTAGAGTTTTACGAGCAGTACTTC. Its protein product is CASSLEFYEQYF.

This clonotype came up many times. The genes are TRBV10-3 and TRBJ2-2, with 7 nucleotides matching TRBD2. Trimming cost V 11 bases and J 0 bases; bases outside gene matches: 9. Germline V gives CDR1 ENHRY, CDR2 SYGVKD. This CDR3 has 15 amino acids. CDR3 sequence (DNA): TGTGCCGCACTAGCGAGAGGACCGAACACCGGGGAGCTGTTTTTT. This gives the protein CAALARGPNTGELFF.

The chain has TRBV28 and TRBJ2-7; 8 bases line up with TRBD2. Germline values: CDR1 MDHEN, CDR2 SYDVKM. The length of the CDR3 is 14 residues. The V gene end was trimmed by 5 bases and the J gene end by 4 bases; junction bases not matched to a gene: 7. CDR3 DNA: TGTGCCAGCAGTCCCCTTCAGCGGGGGTACGAGCAGTACTTC. It is translated as CASSPLQRGYEQYF.

This clonotype was detected many times. The chain combines TRBV25-1 with TRBJ2-2; D gene ambiguous. CDR1 is MGHDK and CDR2 is SYGVNS in the germline V gene. The V end was cut by 0 bases, the J end by 0 bases, with 5 bases between. The CDR3 consists of 15 residues. The CDR3 nucleotides read TGTGCCAGCAGTGAATATCAAGCGAACACCGGGGAGCTGTTTTTT. Its protein product is CASSEYQANTGELFF.

A word on this clonotype: A read error may explain this, as a much larger clone is one base away. The V and J genes are TRBV9 and TRBJ2-1; 9 nucleotides agree with TRBD2. This CDR3 is built from 14 residues. Germline loops: CDR1 SGDLS, CDR2 YYNGEE. The junction had 6 bases not matched to a gene; V was cut back by 3 bases and J by 8 bases. CDR3 DNA sequence: TGTGCCAGCAGCGGGACTAGCGATTACGATGAGCAGTTCTTC. Its translation: CASSGTSDYDEQFF.

In its sample, this clonotype was seen once. This may be a read error: a much more frequent sequence differs by one nucleotide. V and J are TRBV3-1 and TRBJ2-7; D not certain. Germline values: CDR1 LGHDT, CDR2 YNNKEL (reference sequence). V lost 3 bases and J 2 bases, leaving 11 bases between the germline ends. The CDR3 covers 14 residues. CDR3 bases: TGTGCCAGCAGCCAGGGCCGCGGAGCCTACGAGCAGTACTTC. Its protein product is CASSQGRGAYEQYF.

Remarks on this clonotype: One end of the junction does not line up with germline, which may come from a read error. The genes are TRBV9 and TRBJ2-1; 7 positions agree with TRBD1. This CDR3 is built from 13 residues. Germline V gene sequence: CDR1 SGDLS, CDR2 YYNGEE. DNA of the CDR3: TGTGCCAGCGGTTCGGGACAGCTCAATGAGCAGTCCTTC. Translating gives CASGSGQLNEQSF.

This clonotype was seen many times. The V gene is TRBV5-4, the J gene TRBJ2-7; 10 bases align to TRBD2. Looked up from germline, CDR1 is SGHNT and CDR2 is YYREEE (reference sequence). The ends lost 0 bases at V and 6 bases at J; junction bases unmatched: 9. The CDR3 consists of 16 residues. The CDR3 spells CASSLGPSGSTGEQYF. CDR3 DNA: TGTGCCAGCAGCTTGGGACCTAGCGGGAGTACGGGCGAGCAGTACTTC.

This clonotype was counted a few times. The chain uses TRBV28 and TRBJ1-5; D may be TRBD1 (6 bases). The V end lost 6 bases, the J end lost 2 bases, and 17 bases lay between the germline ends. Germline V CDR1 and CDR2: MDHEN, SYDVKM. This CDR3 contains 16 residues. CDR3 sequence reads: CASSSPGAGRNQPQHF. Here the CDR3 DNA reads TGTGCCAGCAGCTCCCCGGGGGCCGGGCGCAATCAGCCCCAGCATTTT.

This clonotype was counted many times. The V and J genes are TRBV9 and TRBJ2-5, with 7 bases that match TRBD2. The CDR3 contains 16 residues. The germline gives CDR1 SGDLS, CDR2 YYNGEE. V shed 0 bases, J shed 0 bases, and the junction held 5 bases outside the gene matches. This CDR3 is CASSVGERGNQETQYF. DNA of the CDR3: TGTGCCAGCAGCGTAGGGGAGCGGGGCAACCAAGAGACCCAGTACTTC. Based on the CDR3 plus reference TRBV9 and TRBJ2-5, the full variable domain is DSGVTQTPKHLITATGQRVTLRCSPRSGDLSVYWYQQSLDQGLQFLIQYYNGEERAKGNILERFSAQQFPDLHSELNLSSLELGDSALYFCASSVGERGNQETQYFGPGTRLLVL.

This clonotype was seen repeatedly, ten times or more. This chain links TRBV7-3 with TRBJ2-1, with D maybe TRBD2 (5 bases). The ends were cut back, 1 base at V and 6 bases at J, with 13 bases in the middle. Germline-derived CDR1 and CDR2 are SGHTA and FQGTGA. The CDR3 extends over 15 amino acids. CDR3 coding DNA: TGTGCCAGCAGCTTAAGAAGCGGAGGCGGCAATGAGCAGTTCTTC. It encodes CASSLRSGGGNEQFF. The entire variable domain, with the rest obtained from reference TRBV7-3 and TRBJ2-1, is as follows: GAGVSQTPSNKVTEKGKYVELRCDPISGHTALYWYRQSLGQGPEFLIYFQGTGAADDSGLPNDRFFAVRPEGSVSTLKIQRTERGDSAVYLCASSLRSGGGNEQFFGPGTRLTVL.

This clonotype has ten or more counts. The CDR3 nucleotides read TGCGCCAGCAGCCCCCTGGGGGATGAGCAGTTCTTC. It is translated as CASSPLGDEQFF. V usage is TRBV4-1 and J usage is TRBJ2-1, with D perhaps assigned TRBD1 or TRBD2 (5 bases each). V lost 4 bases to trimming and J lost 8 bases, with 9 bases between them. This CDR3 spans 12 amino acids. CDR1 and CDR2 (germline): MGHRA, YSYEKL.

The sample holds many counts of this clonotype. V and J are TRBV19 and TRBJ1-4, with D tentatively TRBD1 (5 bases). Per the germline V gene, CDR1 is LNHDA and CDR2 is SQIVND (reference sequence). V was clipped by 10 bases and J by 8 bases, with 20 bases between them. The CDR3 runs 14 residues. The CDR3, as DNA: TGTGCCACTTCCGGGACGATAGGGAGGGAAAAACTGTTTTTT. This sequence encodes CATSGTIGREKLFF.

This clonotype was found once. This may be a read error, as it is one base from a much larger clone. The CDR3 region is CASGGSALRGTIYF. The CDR3 coding sequence is TGTGCCAGCGGAGGATCGGCCTTACGGGGCACCATATATTTT. The chain recombines TRBV6-1 with TRBJ1-3; the D is unclear. Deletions cut 8 bases from V and 9 bases from J, with 20 bases between. The germline V gene has CDR1 MNHNS and CDR2 SASEGT. The CDR3 has 14 residues.

To note about this clonotype: Since a much larger clone is just one base distant, this may be a read error. The V gene is TRBV27, the J gene TRBJ1-6, with 7 nucleotides matching TRBD1. Trimming cost V 9 bases and J 9 bases; bases outside gene matches: 8. Looked up from germline, CDR1 is MNHEY and CDR2 is SMNVEV (reference sequence). The CDR3 has 13 residues. The CDR3 DNA reads as TGTGCCAGTCAGGGACAGAGGAGTTCACCCCTCCACTTT. Amino acids: CASQGQRSSPLHF.

The chain employs TRBV2 and TRBJ2-4; TRBD1 aligns across 10 bases. V trimming: 4 bases; J trimming: 3 bases; junction bases outside the gene matches: 0. Germline CDR1 and CDR2: SNHLY and FYNNEI. CDR3 length equals 14 residues. The CDR3 sequence: CASSGDRGKNIQYF. The CDR3 DNA is TGTGCCAGCAGTGGGGACAGGGGCAAAAACATTCAGTACTTC.

This clonotype was seen at least ten times. This chain joins TRBV5-1 and TRBJ2-2; the D gene could be TRBD1 or TRBD2 (5 bases each). The ends were cut back, 4 bases at V and 5 bases at J, with 18 bases in the middle. The germline V gene encodes CDR1 SGHRS and CDR2 YFSETQ. This CDR3 has 16 residues. The CDR3 here is CASSGGWRSGTGELFF. CDR3 nucleotide sequence: TGCGCCAGCAGCGGGGGATGGAGGTCGGGGACCGGGGAGCTGTTTTTT. Complete variable domain (other parts from reference TRBV5-1 and TRBJ2-2): KAGVTQTPRYLIKTRGQQVTLSCSPISGHRSVSWYQQTPGQGLQFLFEYFSETQRNKGNFPGRFSGRQFSNSRSEMNVSTLELGDSALYLCASSGGWRSGTGELFFGEGSRLTVL.

This clonotype was detected ten times or more. V gene TRBV29-1 combines with J gene TRBJ2-5; no definite D call. Germline-derived CDR1 and CDR2 are SQVTM and ANQGSEA. Trimming stripped 1 base from V and 4 bases from J, with 13 bases between. There are 14 residues in the CDR3. The CDR3 sequence: CSVEGSFSRETQYF. The CDR3 DNA follows: TGCAGCGTTGAAGGTTCTTTTTCCCGAGAGACCCAGTACTTC.

This clonotype was seen ten or more times. The chain is built from TRBV10-2 and TRBJ2-7; D remains ambiguous. V was clipped by 3 bases and J by 3 bases, with 15 bases between them. Germline V CDR1 and CDR2: WSHSY, SAAADI. This CDR3 spans 15 amino acids. DNA for the CDR3: TGCGCCAGCAGTGAAGTGAGTTCAGCCAACTACGAGCAGTACTTC. Its translation: CASSEVSSANYEQYF.

This clonotype was seen at least ten times. The chain couples TRBV20-1 to TRBJ2-7; TRBD2 matches 11 bases. V shed 5 bases, J shed 1 base, and the junction held 7 bases outside the gene matches. The V gene's germline CDR1 is DFQATT and CDR2 SNEGSKA (reference sequence). The CDR3 spans 15 residues. CDR3 loop: CSAPRTSGFSYEQYF. CDR3 nucleotides: TGCAGTGCTCCTCGGACTAGCGGGTTTTCCTACGAGCAGTACTTC.

A remark on this clonotype: A much larger clone sits a single nucleotide away, making a read error possible. The CDR3 does not end in the conserved phenylalanine or tryptophan, so this is likely a read error. This rearrangement joins TRBV20-1 to TRBJ2-5; no clear D gene. Trimming left V 3 bases short and J 4 bases short, with 6 bases between. This CDR3 has 11 amino acids. The germline CDR1 and CDR2 sequences are DFQATT and SNEGSKA (reference sequence). CDR3 DNA: TGCAGTGCTAGTTTCTTAGAGACCCAGTACTCC. Its translation is CSASFLETQYS.

In its sample, this clonotype was seen many times. V usage is TRBV10-3 and J usage is TRBJ2-5, with TRBD2 identical over 9 bases. Trimming at V came to 2 bases and at J to 5 bases, leaving 3 bases not matched to a gene. Germline CDR1 is ENHRY and CDR2 is SYGVKD. The CDR3 loop spans 14 amino acids. The CDR3 protein is CAISEGLAQETQYF. In nucleotides, the CDR3 is TGTGCCATCAGTGAGGGACTAGCGCAGGAGACCCAGTACTTC.

The rearrangement uses TRBV29-1 and TRBJ2-7; D possibly corresponds to TRBD2 (6 bases). V shed 2 bases and J shed 1 base, with 12 bases lying between them. Germline V gene data show CDR1 as SQVTM and CDR2 as ANQGSEA. CDR3 length: 14 amino acids. CDR3 bases: TGCAGCGTTGAATTGGACGGGAGTTCCTACGAGCAGTACTTC. This translates into CSVELDGSSYEQYF.

This clonotype was seen ten or more times. The chain recombines TRBV6-4 with TRBJ2-7; tentative D call: TRBD1 (6 bases). CDR1 and CDR2 (germline): MRHNA, SNTAGT. This CDR3 region has 14 residues. V was trimmed by 4 bases and J by 0 bases, leaving 10 bases between them. The CDR3 here is CASSADRHSYEQYF. In nucleotides, the CDR3 is TGTGCCAGCAGTGCAGACAGGCACTCCTACGAGCAGTACTTC.

As concerns this clonotype: With a much larger clone just one base away, this may be a read error. The chain employs TRBV7-3 and TRBJ2-1, with 14 bases that match TRBD2. CDR3 length equals 15 residues. Per germline, CDR1 SGHTA and CDR2 FQGTGA. The CDR3, as DNA: TGTACCAGCAGCCCCGGGACTAGCGGGAGTTTGGGGCAGTTCTTC. Its translation is CTSSPGTSGSLGQFF.

This clonotype was counted at least ten times. The V call is TRBV19, the J call TRBJ2-5, with 13 bases matching TRBD2. Germline lookup yields CDR1 LNHDA and CDR2 SQIVND (reference sequence). This CDR3 comprises 15 residues. V was pared by 10 bases and J by 5 bases, with 10 bases of the junction left unmatched. This CDR3 is CAKNRTSGSAETQYF. The CDR3 DNA sequence: TGTGCCAAAAACCGGACTAGCGGGAGCGCGGAGACCCAGTACTTC. Using reference TRBV19 and TRBJ2-5 for the parts outside the CDR3, the full variable domain is DGGITQSPKYLFRKEGQNVTLSCEQNLNHDAMYWYRQDPGQGLRLIYYSQIVNDFQKGDIAEGYSVSREKKESFPLTVTSAQKNPTAFYLCAKNRTSGSAETQYFGPGTRLLVL.